This TCR beta chain comes out of a study of identical twins (dated by TCRdb to 2016 to 2017). About the full investigation: To test whether fetal clonotypes persist, the study used deep sequencing on TCR alpha and beta repertoires from monozygotic twins, unrelated adults of various ages, and cord blood. Replicate twin experiments were performed at different times using different library preparation protocols to rule out contamination.

Library preparation employed 5' RACE. Sequenced on an Illumina HiSeq 2000. Template switching introduced a universal primer binding site; the final cDNA contained a unique molecular identifier, enabling accurate counting of TCR cDNA molecules. First-strand cDNA for TCR alpha and beta chains was synthesized from specific primers in the conserved constant-segment region. Each cDNA library was double barcoded, with a SMART-Mk sample barcode plus Illumina barcodes, to control for contamination. Two successive PCR steps introduced TruSeq adapter sequences along with Illumina sample barcodes. The Illumina HiSeq platform was used with custom primers to sequence TCR alpha and beta cDNA libraries. In the source study's methods: MiGEC processed the raw reads to extract unique molecular identifiers, while MiXCR was used to determine the CDR3 positions. Recombination models were inferred per individual with the repgenHMM and IGoR tools using an EM algorithm. The analysis of shared clonotypes was done with the tcR package in R, with sharing normalized by the product of cloneset sizes. To study raw recombination without the effects of thymic and clonal selection, out-of-frame nonproductive sequences were analyzed. In TCRdb, the public reads were trimmed at Q25 with fastp and aligned with MiXCR, with productive beta chains retained. All rows with the same CDR3 protein become a single entry with the most common DNA and genes. In this record, the V and J calls reflect TCRdb's handling and not the investigators' own analysis. This sample comprises about 520,000 distinct CDR3 sequences, around 20% of them detected only once. The biggest ten clones account for approximately 0.95% of the sample.

Remarks on this clonotype: Its recognized antigen is unknown. There are no base qualities to consult, and no much larger clone falls within one base.

The CDR3, from cysteine to phenylalanine, totals 14 residues. Here the CDR3 DNA is all that survives: 42 bases in frame from base 1. A distance of 18 bases separates the germline ends of V and J, which lose 6 bases and 4 bases respectively. In the germline V gene, CDR1 corresponds to SQVTM and CDR2 to ANQGSEA. Only healthy Caucasian donors were included. The twin cohort consisted of three pairs of female monozygotic twins, all aged about 18 to 29 years. Positive isolation kits from Invitrogen were used to isolate CD4+ and CD8+ T cell populations. On the study overall, not on this receptor specifically: Excess twin sharing in beta out-of-frame sequences was weaker because fewer shared sequences lowered the signal-to-noise ratio. In monozygotic twins, recombination models systematically underestimated out-of-frame TCR alpha sharing, but the models matched the sharing seen between unrelated individuals. Zero-insertion analyses could be partly confounded by invariant T cells such as MAIT and iNKT, although diverse VJ usage argued against such confounding for most clonotypes. Because the same donors could not be followed over many years, the conclusions relied on cross-sectional statistical analysis. Compared with coincidental sharing between unrelated individuals, out-of-frame TCR alpha sequences shared between twins showed an excess of sequences with low generation probability. Fewer insertions were carried by abundant cord blood beta clonotypes, a similar but weaker trend appeared in young adult naive repertoires, and no such trend appeared in memory repertoires.

This sample was shared with a second study, whose subject was T cells expressing NK-cell markers. Per that second paper: Three sorted T-cell subsets (CD3+CD56+NKG2C+, CD3+CD56+NKG2C- and CD3+CD56-NKG2C+) from under ten donors had their TCR beta-chain repertoires profiled. Among the eight sequenced donors, only one was HCMV-seronegative, while the other seven were HCMV-seropositive. To restrict sorting to alphabetaTCR-expressing T cells, an anti-gammadeltaTCR antibody was added in several experiments. In roughly 6 donors, the dominant CD3+CD56+NKG2C+ clonotypes were among the top 10 CD8+ clonotypes and accounted for roughly 1.0-8% of CD8+ T cells. Those dominant clonotypes were again the most abundant among CD3+CD56-NKG2C+ cells in a few donors, at 28.3-60.1%. Whether the expanded NKG2C-expressing T cell clones were specific for HCMV antigens was left unclear. The eight sequenced donors were randomly selected healthy volunteers, three men and five women. HCMV-specific IgG was detected in serum with a commercial ELISA kit to determine HCMV serostatus. MIGEC was used to demultiplex reads and group reads by UMI, and MiTCR was used to assemble and quantify clonotypes. To remove erroneous sequences, TCR cDNA sequences were retained only when supported by two or more reads. The tcR package was used for downstream repertoire analysis, with clonotypes matched between fractions based on CDR3 nucleotide sequence plus V segment. VDJmatch was used to annotate antigen specificity against VDJdb, with one amino acid substitution in CDR3 allowed.

This sequence originates from a woman aged 18-35 years in good health. Recombination linked TRBV29-1 to TRBJ1-2; D gene: possibly TRBD1, on 6 matching bases. What was sequenced was CD4+ T cells sorted from blood. The DNA sequence is TGCAGCGTGACCCGGGACACCCTTGGCTATGGCTACACCTTC. Its translation is CSVTRDTLGYGYTF.